This is a list of T cell receptor beta chains from one sample in a study of OX40 agonist ivuxolimab in advanced cancers. This table comes from immunoSEQ multiplex PCR, and its TCRdb copy is limited to in-frame clones, with some not included. The sample contains under 95,000 clones, around 84% of which appear only once. Material: CD4+ or CD8+ T cells sorted from blood, obtained in a trial of the OX40 agonist ivuxolimab. The receptors here all came from an adult with an advanced solid tumor such as melanoma, head and neck, liver or kidney cancer. Both conserved end residues are part of each CDR3. A D gene is named only where the DNA matches it firmly. Clone size, where shown, is once, few, many, or a class for clones that have expanded.

CDR3 protein | CDR3 DNA | J gene | D gene | V gene | clone size
CASSPTGTGAYEQYF | TGCGCCAGCAGCCCTACCGGGACAGGGGCCTACGAGCAGTACTTC | TRBJ2-7 | TRBD1 | TRBV10-1 | .
CASSLDWGRYEQYF | TGCGCCAGCAGCTTGGATTGGGGGCGGTACGAGCAGTACTTC | TRBJ2-7 | . | TRBV5-1 | .
CASRGTYEQFF | TGTGCCAGCCGAGGGACATATGAGCAGTTCTTC | TRBJ2-1 | . | TRBV19 | .
CSAPKGQGDLPNEKLFF | TGCAGCGCCCCAAAGGGACAGGGGGATTTGCCTAATGAAAAACTGTTTTTT | TRBJ1-4 | TRBD1 | TRBV29-1 | .
CASSQEAGGTDTQYF | TGCGCCAGCAGCCAAGAAGCAGGGGGCACAGATACGCAGTATTTT | TRBJ2-3 | . | TRBV4-1 | .
CASSLDGAGAAYEQYF | TGTGCCAGCAGCTTAGATGGCGCAGGGGCGGCCTACGAGCAGTACTTC | TRBJ2-7 | . | TRBV11-2 | .
CASSFPSGSGTDTQYF | TGTGCCAGCAGCTTCCCTAGCGGGAGTGGCACAGATACGCAGTATTTT | TRBJ2-3 | TRBD2 | TRBV7-9 | .
CASSLWGDNEQYF | TGTGCCAGCAGTTTATGGGGGGACAACGAGCAGTACTTC | TRBJ2-7 | . | TRBV27 | .
CASTERERYNEQFF | TGTGCCAGTACTGAGCGGGAGCGGTACAATGAGCAGTTCTTC | TRBJ2-1 | TRBD2 | TRBV19 | .
CASSHYHTGGNEQFF | TGTGCCAGCAGCCACTACCATACAGGGGGCAATGAGCAGTTCTTC | TRBJ2-1 | TRBD1 | TRBV5-6 | .
CASSAQGRSGANVLTF | TGTGCCAGCAGTGCCCAGGGTAGGTCTGGGGCCAACGTCCTGACTTTC | TRBJ2-6 | . | TRBV6-1 | once
CASSAHGNTGELFF | TGTGCCAGTAGTGCCCACGGCAACACCGGGGAGCTGTTTTTT | TRBJ2-2 | . | TRBV19 | .
CASSKMGQGVGSYEQYF | TGTGCCAGCAGTAAGATGGGACAGGGGGTCGGATCCTACGAGCAGTACTTC | TRBJ2-7 | TRBD1 | TRBV27 | .
CASRNRVGNSPLHF | TGCGCCAGCAGAAACAGGGTAGGGAATTCACCCCTCCACTTT | TRBJ1-6 | . | TRBV5-1 | .
CASSRTLGEETQYF | TGTGCCAGCAGTAGGACTCTGGGAGAAGAGACCCAGTACTTC | TRBJ2-5 | . | TRBV25-1 | .
CASSTDRGGTGELFF | TGTGCCAGCAGTACTGATAGGGGGGGCACCGGGGAGCTGTTTTTT | TRBJ2-2 | . | TRBV2 | .
CASSQDGPEAFF | TGTGCCAGCAGCCAGGACGGACCTGAAGCTTTCTTT | TRBJ1-1 | . | TRBV7-9 | .
CASSRLAGGTDTQYF | TGTGCCAGCAGTAGACTAGCGGGCGGCACAGATACGCAGTATTTT | TRBJ2-3 | TRBD2 | TRBV2 | .
CASSLGQAPYNEQFF | TGTGCCAGCAGCTTAGGGCAGGCCCCCTACAATGAGCAGTTCTTC | TRBJ2-1 | . | TRBV11-2 | .
CASSVASGKPQETQYF | TGTGCCAGCAGCGTAGCTAGCGGGAAGCCACAAGAGACCCAGTACTTC | TRBJ2-5 | TRBD2 | TRBV9 | .
CASSQGTARFNEKLFF | TGCGCCAGCAGCCAAGGGACAGCAAGATTTAATGAAAAACTGTTTTTT | TRBJ1-4 | . | TRBV4-1 | .
CASSLGGIYNEQFF | TGTGCCAGCAGCTTAGGGGGTATCTACAATGAGCAGTTCTTC | TRBJ2-1 | . | TRBV5-4 | .
CASKRQGPNTDTQYF | TGTGCCAGCAAGCGACAGGGACCGAACACAGATACGCAGTATTTT | TRBJ2-3 | TRBD1 | TRBV5-5 | .
CASSPRGGNTEAFF | TGTGCCAGCAGCCCCCGGGGGGGGAACACTGAAGCTTTCTTT | TRBJ1-1 | . | TRBV7-9 | once